There are many counts of the clone carrying this T cell receptor (beta chain). The antigen remains unidentified. The data were obtained in a study of neurological immune-mediated disorders. Time point given: technical triplicate 3. Sorted libraries were made with 850,000 to 1,000,000 CD4+ or CD8+ T cells. Study outcomes and limitations: Multiple sclerosis was found to have the least TCR clonal expansion, below healthy controls, and HTLV-1-associated myelopathy the most.

TCRdb re-analysed the 5' RACE reads in MiXCR, keeping a single row per CDR3 protein. The table lists more than 25,000 distinct CDR3 sequences, about a sixth of them singletons. Germline-derived CDR1 and CDR2 are DFQATT and SNEGSKA (reference sequence). The V and J ends lost 0 bases and 3 bases respectively, with 15 bases between them. The CDR3 has 16 amino acids. Material for sequencing was CD4+ T cells from blood. The receptor comes from a female donor with HTLV-1-associated myelopathy (HAM/TSP). The chain has TRBV20-1 and TRBJ2-1; D may correspond to TRBD1 or TRBD2 (7 bases each). DNA of the CDR3: TGCAGTGCTAGAGACCTGGGAGGGGGCGGCTACAATGAGCAGTTCTTC. Translated, it gives CSARDLGGGGYNEQFF.